At least ten counts were recorded for the clone carrying this TCR beta chain. Trimming removed 6 bases from V and 2 bases from J, with 23 bases in between. CDR3 length: 18 residues. Per germline, CDR1 MNHNY and CDR2 SVGAGI (reference sequence). Bulk tissue was left unsorted, and RNA and DNA were co-extracted from about 20-30 mg of it. Resecting the tumor surgically was how the patients' primary liver carcinoma was treated. The data originate from a study of tumor-infiltrating lymphocytes in primary liver carcinoma. Looking at the study overall: Sample yields of productive TCRbeta reads, ranging from roughly 3.5 to 8 million, were similar across tissue types.

TCR beta cDNA came from around 500 ng total RNA, primed with a constant-region primer. Sequencing libraries for TCR beta derived from three nested multiplex PCR rounds that used slightly modified ARM-PCR. The first two PCR rounds, approximately 11 cycles each, used TRBV1-TRBV30 forward primers and a C-beta reverse primer. TCRdb called the multiplex PCR reads again in MiXCR, with one record for every CDR3 protein. Of some 50,000 distinct CDR3 sequences listed, about two thirds are singletons. Sequenced material: liver tumor tissue from sampling region 5. Subset defined: tumor region T5, tumor centre. This chain connects TRBV6-6 to TRBJ1-5, with D maybe TRBD1 (5 bases). The sequence derives from a man between 35 and 55 years old with primary liver carcinoma and hepatitis B virus infection. The CDR3 sequence is CASRRDGRAYTGNQPQHF. The CDR3 DNA follows: TGTGCCAGCAGGCGGGATGGCAGGGCATATACGGGCAATCAGCCCCAGCATTTT.